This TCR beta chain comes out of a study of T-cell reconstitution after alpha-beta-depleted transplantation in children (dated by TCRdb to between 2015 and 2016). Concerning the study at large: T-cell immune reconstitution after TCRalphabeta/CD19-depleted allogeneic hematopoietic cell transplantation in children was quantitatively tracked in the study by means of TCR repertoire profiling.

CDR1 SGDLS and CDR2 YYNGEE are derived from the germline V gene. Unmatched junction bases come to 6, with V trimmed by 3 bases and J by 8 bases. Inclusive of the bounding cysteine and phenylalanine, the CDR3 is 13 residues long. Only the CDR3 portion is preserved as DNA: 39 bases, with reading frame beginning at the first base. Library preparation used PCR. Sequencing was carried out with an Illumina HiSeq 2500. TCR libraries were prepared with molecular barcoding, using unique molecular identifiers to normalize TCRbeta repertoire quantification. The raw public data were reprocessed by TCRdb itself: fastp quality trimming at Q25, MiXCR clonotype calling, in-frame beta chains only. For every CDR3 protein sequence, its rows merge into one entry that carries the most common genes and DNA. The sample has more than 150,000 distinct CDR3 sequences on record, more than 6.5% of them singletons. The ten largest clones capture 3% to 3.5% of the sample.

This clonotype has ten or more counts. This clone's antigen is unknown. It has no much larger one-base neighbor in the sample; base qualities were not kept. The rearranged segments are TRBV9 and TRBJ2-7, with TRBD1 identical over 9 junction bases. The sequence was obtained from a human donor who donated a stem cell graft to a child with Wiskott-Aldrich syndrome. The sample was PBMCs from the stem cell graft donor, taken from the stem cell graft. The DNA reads TGTGCCAGCAGCGGGACAGGGGTAGAGAAGCAGTACTTC. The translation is CASSGTGVEKQYF.